The 30 T cell receptor beta chains listed next were all sequenced from one sample in a study of regulatory T cells in long-lasting Graves disease. As for time point: newly diagnosed GD, antithyroid drugs for less than 3 months. The TCR library was made from RNA extracted from PBMCs. CDR3 regions were amplified by Arm-PCR using iRepertoire HTBI primers to build TCR beta libraries. Via MiXCR, TCRdb re-called the multiplex PCR reads, giving one row per CDR3 protein. This sample has around 330,000 distinct CDR3 sequences, with over 15% found just once. The sequencing here drew on peripheral blood mononuclear cells (PBMCs), taken at new diagnosis, from a patient treated with antithyroid drugs. These receptor sequences come from a female donor with Graves disease.

The sample holds many counts of this clonotype. In nucleotides, the CDR3 is TGTGCCAGCAGGGCCTACAGGGGACAAATTGAAGCTTTCTTT. It codes for CASRAYRGQIEAFF. The V call is TRBV28, the J call TRBJ1-1; 7 bases fit TRBD1. The germline V gene has CDR1 MDHEN and CDR2 SYDVKM. The CDR3 covers 14 residues. V trimming: 6 bases; J trimming: 7 bases; junction bases outside the gene matches: 11.

This clonotype showed up many times. The genes are TRBV6-1 and TRBJ1-5; D not certain. The germline CDR1 and CDR2 sequences are MNHNS and SASEGT. The V end was cut by 0 bases, the J end by 7 bases, with 10 bases between. The CDR3 runs 14 residues. The CDR3 spells CASSEAPITQPQHF. CDR3 sequence (DNA): TGTGCCAGCAGTGAAGCGCCGATCACCCAGCCCCAGCATTTT.

This clonotype was recorded many times. The chain is built from TRBV30 and TRBJ2-7; D is unclear. This CDR3 comprises 10 residues. Per germline, CDR1 GTSNPN and CDR2 SVGIG (reference sequence). Trimming removed 5 bases at V and 6 bases at J, with 8 bases between. The CDR3 nucleotides read TGTGCCTGGTCAATGGGCGAGCAGTACTTC. It specifies CAWSMGEQYF. The entire variable domain, with the rest obtained from reference TRBV30 and TRBJ2-7, is as follows: SQTIHQWPATLVQPVGSPLSLECTVEGTSNPNLYWYRQAAGRGLQLLFYSVGIGQISSEVPQNLSASRPQDRQFILSSKKLLLSDSGFYLCAWSMGEQYFGPGTRLTVT.

The table lists this clonotype with many counts. The chain couples TRBV28 to TRBJ2-7; no firm D call. CDR1 MDHEN and CDR2 SYDVKM come from the germline V gene. Trimming stripped 3 bases from V and 7 bases from J, with 16 bases between. CDR3 length: 14 residues. The CDR3 reads CASSFGDATVEQYF. The CDR3 region has the DNA TGTGCCAGCAGTTTCGGTGACGCCACGGTGGAGCAGTACTTC. The whole variable domain, filled in from reference TRBV28 and TRBJ2-7, reads DVKVTQSSRYLVKRTGEKVFLECVQDMDHENMFWYRQDPGLGLRLIYFSYDVKMKEKGDIPEGYSVSREKKERFSLILESASTNQTSMYLCASSFGDATVEQYFGPGTRLTVT.

This clonotype occurred many times. This rearrangement joins TRBV28 to TRBJ1-2; 8 bases match TRBD1. With V trimmed by 6 bases and J by 8 bases, 14 bases remained unmatched. Germline assignment: CDR1 MDHEN and CDR2 SYDVKM. The CDR3 runs to 15 residues. CDR3 loop: CASSPGGQGAEGYTF. The CDR3 bases are TGTGCCAGCAGCCCCGGGGGGCAGGGGGCGGAGGGCTACACCTTC.

V gene TRBV4-1 combines with J gene TRBJ1-1; D not certain. Trimming took off 2 bases at V and 8 bases at J, with 15 bases between the two ends. Germline V gene data show CDR1 as MGHRA and CDR2 as YSYEKL. This CDR3 has 14 residues. CDR3 coding DNA: TGCGCCAGCAGCCAATCGAGCGGCTATGGGGAAGCTTTCTTT. Protein: CASSQSSGYGEAFF.

V usage is TRBV27 and J usage is TRBJ1-4, with a possible D match to TRBD1 (6 bases). Per the germline V gene, CDR1 is MNHEY and CDR2 is SMNVEV (reference sequence). CDR3 length: 14 amino acids. The germline V and J ends were trimmed by 3 bases and 4 bases, with 9 bases remaining between them. The chain's CDR3 is CASSFGRGNEKLFF. DNA for the CDR3: TGTGCCAGCAGTTTTGGCAGGGGTAATGAAAAACTGTTTTTT.

The chain uses TRBV6-2 or TRBV6-3 and TRBJ2-1, with TRBD2 matching over 10 bases. This CDR3 spans 19 amino acids. With V trimmed by 0 bases and J by 7 bases, 15 bases remained unmatched. The germline gives CDR1 MNHEY, CDR2 SVGEGT. This CDR3 is CASSYSLANSGRRVNEQFF. The CDR3 bases are TGTGCCAGCAGTTACTCGTTGGCCAATAGCGGGAGGAGGGTAAATGAGCAGTTCTTC.

This clonotype was counted many times. V and J are TRBV6-1 and TRBJ1-6; 9 nucleotides line up with TRBD1. V gave up 7 bases and J gave up 9 bases; unmatched junction bases: 10. There are 15 residues in the CDR3. The germline gives CDR1 MNHNS, CDR2 SASEGT. CDR3 sequence (DNA): TGTGCCAGCACTTCCACAGGGGGCGGACTTTCACCCCTCCACTTT. This encodes CASTSTGGGLSPLHF.

Details on this clonotype: With a much larger clone just one base away, this may be a read error. The CDR3 spells CASSYGAGWVNEQYF. The CDR3, as DNA: TGTGCCAGCAGTTACGGGGCGGGGTGGGTGAATGAGCAGTACTTC. This chain uses TRBV6-5 with TRBJ2-7; TRBD2 is a possible D gene (6 bases). The germline CDR1 and CDR2 sequences are MNHEY and SVGAGI. The length of the CDR3 is 15 residues. V shed 2 bases and J shed 7 bases, with 18 bases lying between them.

This clonotype was observed many times. This chain links TRBV28 with TRBJ1-5; D uncertain. V was shortened by 3 bases and J by 6 bases, with 12 bases between the two germline ends. The CDR3 length is 14 residues. Looked up from germline, CDR1 is MDHEN and CDR2 is SYDVKM. The CDR3 region has the DNA TGTGCCAGCAGTTTCCTCCCGCCGGGTCAGCCCCAGCATTTT. Its protein product is CASSFLPPGQPQHF. The complete variable domain, with remaining parts taken from reference TRBV28 and TRBJ1-5, reads DVKVTQSSRYLVKRTGEKVFLECVQDMDHENMFWYRQDPGLGLRLIYFSYDVKMKEKGDIPEGYSVSREKKERFSLILESASTNQTSMYLCASSFLPPGQPQHFGDGTRLSIL.

This clonotype was counted many times. The V and J genes are TRBV7-6 and TRBJ2-5; 11 bases align to TRBD2. CDR1 is SGHVS, CDR2 FNYEAQ, per germline. The CDR3 totals 13 residues. J gave up 4 bases and V 8 bases, and 3 bases lay outside the gene matches. CDR3 region: CASAGLAGETQYF. The CDR3 coding sequence is TGTGCCAGCGCAGGACTAGCGGGAGAGACCCAGTACTTC.

This clonotype has ten or more counts. The chain carries TRBV27 and TRBJ1-2; weak D call: TRBD1 (6 bases). Germline loops: CDR1 MNHEY, CDR2 SMNVEV (reference sequence). V lost 5 bases, J lost 3 bases, and 10 bases lay in between. The CDR3 consists of 13 residues. The CDR3 nucleotides read TGTGCCAGCAGTGTAGGACAGTACTATGGCTACACCTTC. This gives the protein CASSVGQYYGYTF.

This clonotype was seen only a few times. The chain employs TRBV24-1 and TRBJ2-5; D gene ambiguous. This CDR3 has 13 residues. The V gene lost 9 bases and the J gene lost 0 bases, with 10 bases spanning the gap. Germline V gene sequence: CDR1 KGHDR, CDR2 SFDVKD. The CDR3 DNA reads as TGTGCCACCGGAAGCACCTACCAAGAGACCCAGTACTTC. Residues: CATGSTYQETQYF.

This clonotype was seen many times. The CDR3 loop is CASSFREGSYNEQFF. The CDR3 region has the DNA TGTGCCAGCAGTTTCAGGGAAGGGTCCTACAATGAGCAGTTCTTC. The gene calls are TRBV12-3 or TRBV12-4 and TRBJ2-1; maybe TRBD1 (5 bases). This CDR3 region has 15 residues. Trimming took off 3 bases at V and 1 base at J, with 10 bases between the two ends.

This clonotype occurred a few times. The junction shows a germline mismatch at one end, possibly a read error. This chain joins TRBV30 and TRBJ2-1, with 15 bases matching TRBD2. Germline loops: CDR1 GTSNPN, CDR2 SVGIG (reference sequence). The CDR3 covers 15 residues. The CDR3 here is CARSVGLAGGNEQFF. CDR3 in DNA: TGTGCCCGGAGTGTGGGACTAGCGGGAGGCAATGAGCAGTTCTTC.

This clonotype was seen repeatedly, ten times or more. The chain recombines TRBV12-3 or TRBV12-4 with TRBJ1-5; D unresolved. The length of the CDR3 is 18 residues. V was trimmed by 2 bases and J by 0 bases, leaving 17 bases between them. In nucleotides, the CDR3 is TGTGCCAGCAGTTTATTAGGGTCCGTAAGGGATAGCAATCAGCCCCAGCATTTT. Its translation is CASSLLGSVRDSNQPQHF.

This rearrangement joins TRBV9 to TRBJ2-1; the match to TRBD1 covers 7 bases. This CDR3 has 18 residues. The junction had 15 bases not matched to a gene; V was cut back by 0 bases and J by 6 bases. Germline values: CDR1 SGDLS, CDR2 YYNGEE. CDR3 in DNA: TGTGCCAGCAGCGTAGGGGGGACAGTTTACCCTGTAGGCAATGAGCAGTTCTTC. Amino acid sequence: CASSVGGTVYPVGNEQFF.

V usage is TRBV7-2 and J usage is TRBJ2-3, with 7 bases identical to TRBD2. The CDR3 extends over 17 amino acids. V was clipped by 3 bases and J by 1 base; unmatched bases: 10. Germline CDR1 and CDR2: SGHTA and FQGNSA. The CDR3 protein is CASSFRGGGRGTDTQYF. CDR3 DNA sequence: TGTGCCAGCAGCTTTCGGGGCGGCGGGAGAGGCACAGATACGCAGTATTTT.

This clonotype was observed many times. The V and J genes are TRBV12-3 or TRBV12-4 and TRBJ1-4; TRBD1 matches at 7 bases. V trimming: 6 bases; J trimming: 4 bases; junction bases outside the gene matches: 2. The CDR3 covers 13 residues. The CDR3 DNA sequence: TGTGCCAGCAGCCAGGGGGGTAATGAAAAACTGTTTTTT. Protein: CASSQGGNEKLFF.

The sample holds many counts of this clonotype. J is TRBJ1-5 and V is TRBV28; perhaps TRBD1 as D (5 bases). Per germline, CDR1 MDHEN and CDR2 SYDVKM. V was trimmed by 9 bases and J by 1 base, leaving 13 bases between them. CDR3 length equals 14 residues. CDR3: CARSRGGSNQPQHF. The CDR3 coding sequence is TGTGCCAGGAGCCGCGGGGGAAGCAATCAGCCCCAGCATTTT.

This clonotype was found many times. This chain joins TRBV6-9 and TRBJ2-4; TRBD1 might be the D (5 bases). This CDR3 spans 13 amino acids. Between the trimmed V and J ends, which lost 3 bases and 5 bases, there was a span of 8 bases. CDR1 and CDR2 from the germline V gene are MNHGY and SVAAGI. CDR3 nucleotide sequence: TGTGCCAGCAGTTACGAAGGGGAAAACATTCAGTACTTC. Translated, it gives CASSYEGENIQYF.

There are many counts of this clonotype. J is TRBJ2-2 and V is TRBV29-1, with a possible D match to TRBD1 (6 bases). The ends were cut back, 6 bases at V and 7 bases at J, with 15 bases in the middle. The germline V gene encodes CDR1 SQVTM and CDR2 ANQGSEA. The length of the CDR3 is 13 residues. The CDR3 is CSVTTGGSGELFF. CDR3 in DNA: TGCAGCGTCACGACTGGGGGCAGCGGGGAGCTGTTTTTT.

The V call is TRBV5-8, the J call TRBJ2-7, with D maybe TRBD1 (5 bases). Germline V gene sequence: CDR1 SGHTS, CDR2 YDEGEE. V lost 0 bases, J lost 3 bases, and 13 bases lay in between. The CDR3 totals 15 residues. The CDR3 region has the DNA TGTGCCAGCAGCTTGGGAGACAGTAGGTACTACGAGCAGTACTTC. As protein: CASSLGDSRYYEQYF.

A note on this clonotype: This clone may be a read error of a much larger clone one base away. The CDR3 ends on some other residue instead of the conserved phenylalanine or tryptophan, so this is likely a read error. The chain joins TRBV6-5 to TRBJ2-7; D tentatively reads TRBD1 or TRBD2 (5 bases each). V was clipped by 0 bases and J by 9 bases, with 15 bases between them. The germline V gene has CDR1 MNHEY and CDR2 SVGAGI. This CDR3 has 14 amino acids. This chain's CDR3 is CASSYSRDGSSQYL. CDR3 coding DNA: TGTGCCAGCAGTTACTCCCGGGACGGGTCCTCGCAGTACCTC.

In this sample, this clonotype turned up many times. V is TRBV5-4 and J is TRBJ1-2; a possible D gene is TRBD1 (6 bases). The CDR3 sequence is 14 residues long. CDR1 SGHNT and CDR2 YYREEE come from the germline V gene (reference sequence). V dropped 0 bases and J dropped 4 bases, with 10 bases sitting between them. CDR3 loop: CASSLEQGSYGYTF. The DNA of the CDR3 is TGTGCCAGCAGCTTGGAACAGGGAAGCTATGGCTACACCTTC.

The sample holds many counts of this clonotype. The J gene is TRBJ2-2, the V gene TRBV18, with D tentatively TRBD1 or TRBD2 (5 bases each). This CDR3 comprises 14 residues. V was clipped by 2 bases and J by 7 bases, with 11 bases between them. CDR1 is KGHSH and CDR2 is LQKENI in the germline V gene. CDR3 region: CASSPTRGLGELFF. The CDR3 nucleotides read TGTGCCAGCTCACCAACTAGGGGCCTCGGGGAGCTGTTTTTT.

This clonotype was seen many times. J is TRBJ1-4 and V is TRBV10-2, with 7 bases fitting TRBD1. The V and J ends lost 8 bases and 11 bases, in that order; junction bases with no gene match: 11. CDR1 and CDR2 (germline): WSHSY, SAAADI. The length of the CDR3 is 13 residues. CDR3 bases: TGCGCCAGCCAACAAACGACAGGGCTCAAACTGTTTTTT. Amino acid sequence: CASQQTTGLKLFF.

This clonotype was detected many times. This chain uses TRBV12-3 or TRBV12-4 with TRBJ2-4; D remains ambiguous. The CDR3 length is 13 residues. Trimming pared 5 bases from V and 8 bases from J, leaving 13 bases between. DNA for the CDR3: TGTGCCAGCAGTCCCTTCAAGGTCGACATTCAGTACTTC. This gives the protein CASSPFKVDIQYF.

At least ten counts were recorded for this clonotype. The J gene is TRBJ1-4, the V gene TRBV2; 8 nucleotides match TRBD1. Trimming removed 6 bases from V and 5 bases from J; junction bases left unmatched: 8. The CDR3 runs 15 residues. Per the germline V gene, CDR1 is SNHLY and CDR2 is FYNNEI. The CDR3 DNA sequence: TGTGCCAGCAGCCGAGACAGGGGCAAGAATGAAAAACTGTTTTTT. Protein: CASSRDRGKNEKLFF.